These 15 T cell receptor beta chains were all obtained from the same sample, sequenced in a study of early T cells in non-severe SARS-CoV-2 infection. Using its own MiXCR run on the 5' RACE reads, TCRdb lists one record per CDR3 protein. In the table there are about 64,000 distinct CDR3 sequences, around 13% of which are singletons. The sequencing input was whole blood. These receptors all stem from an adult who was a healthcare worker with PCR-confirmed SARS-CoV-2 infection or an uninfected control (not recorded which).

This clonotype showed up just a few times. Written as DNA, the CDR3 is TGTGCCAGCAGCCGGGACACCAACAATGAGCAGTTCTTC. Encoded protein: CASSRDTNNEQFF. This chain uses TRBV2 with TRBJ2-1; TRBD1 is a possible D gene (6 bases). The CDR3 is 13 amino acids. Per germline, CDR1 SNHLY and CDR2 FYNNEI. V was cut by 6 bases and J by 5 bases, with 11 bases left in between.

This clonotype has a handful of counts. The chain joins TRBV20-1 to TRBJ2-1, with 11 bases fitting TRBD2. CDR1 and CDR2 (germline): DFQATT, SNEGSKA (reference sequence). V gave up 2 bases and J gave up 7 bases; unmatched junction bases: 4. The CDR3 has 14 amino acids. DNA for the CDR3: TGCAGTGCTAGACTAGCGGGGGGTACTAATGAGCAGTTCTTC. It yields the protein CSARLAGGTNEQFF.

This clonotype turned up a few times. The V call is TRBV4-3, the J call TRBJ2-7; 9 bases align to TRBD1. V was pared by 3 bases and J by 0 bases, with 3 bases of the junction left unmatched. From germline, CDR1 is LGHNA and CDR2 YSLEER. The CDR3 consists of 15 residues. The CDR3 sequence is CASSHRTGDSYEQYF. The CDR3 DNA follows: TGCGCCAGCAGCCATCGGACAGGGGACTCCTACGAGCAGTACTTC.

This clonotype turned up a few times. This sequence joins TRBV29-1 and TRBJ2-6; D not certain. The CDR3 covers 13 residues. The V gene's germline CDR1 is SQVTM and CDR2 ANQGSEA. Trimming removed 5 bases at V and 4 bases at J, with 9 bases between. The CDR3 DNA reads TGCAGCGTTCTGGGGTCCGGGGCCAACGTCCTGACTTTC. Residues: CSVLGSGANVLTF. The full variable domain, completed using reference TRBV29-1 and TRBJ2-6, is SAVISQKPSRDICQRGTSLTIQCQVDSQVTMMFWYRQQPGQSLTLIATANQGSEATYESGFVIDKFPISRPNLTFSTLTVSNMSPEDSSIYLCSVLGSGANVLTFGAGSRLTVL.

This clonotype has just a few counts. The chain employs TRBV12-3 or TRBV12-4 and TRBJ1-2; D is unresolved. The germline V and J ends were trimmed by 3 bases and 7 bases, with 9 bases remaining between them. This CDR3 contains 12 residues. CDR3 sequence (DNA): TGTGCCAGCAGTTTCGGTCCCCGTGGCTACACCTTC. Translation: CASSFGPRGYTF.

The chain combines TRBV10-3 with TRBJ1-1; D is unresolved. This CDR3 is 13 amino acids long. Per the germline V gene, CDR1 is ENHRY and CDR2 is SYGVKD. V was clipped by 7 bases and J by 2 bases, with 11 bases between them. This CDR3 is CAIMGSFNTEAFF. In nucleotides, the CDR3 is TGTGCCATCATGGGCAGTTTCAACACTGAAGCTTTCTTT.

This sequence joins TRBV7-2 and TRBJ1-2, with a tentative D call TRBD1 (6 bases). CDR1 is SGHTA, CDR2 FQGNSA, per germline. This CDR3 is built from 14 residues. The germline V and J ends were trimmed by 5 bases and 3 bases, with 13 bases remaining between them. The CDR3 protein is CASSPARTDYGYTF. CDR3 nucleotides: TGTGCCAGCAGCCCCGCGCGGACAGACTATGGCTACACCTTC.

This clonotype has a handful of counts. The V gene is TRBV3-1, the J gene TRBJ1-1; D ambiguous. Germline CDR1 and CDR2: LGHDT and YNNKEL (reference sequence). The CDR3 totals 13 residues. Trimming removed 6 bases at V and 2 bases at J, with 10 bases between. The CDR3 sequence is CASRPRVNTEAFF. The CDR3 DNA reads TGTGCCAGCAGGCCCCGGGTAAACACTGAAGCTTTCTTT.

Comments on this clonotype: The germline gene is not matched at one end of the junction; a read error may be the cause. The gene calls are TRBV5-1 and TRBJ2-2, with no clear D. The CDR3 is 14 residues long. Germline CDR1 SGHRS, CDR2 YFSETQ. The CDR3 DNA sequence: TGCGCTAGCAGCTTGGGAACGAACACCGGGGAGCTGTTTTTT. Translated: CASSLGTNTGELFF.

The chain is built from TRBV18 and TRBJ2-1; 7 positions agree with TRBD1. The germline gives CDR1 KGHSH, CDR2 LQKENI. The CDR3 runs 16 residues. V lost 2 bases to trimming and J lost 2 bases; unmatched junction nucleotides: 6. CDR3 DNA sequence: TGTGCCAGCTCACCAGCAGGGGGTTCAGCCTACAATGAGCAGTTCTTC. It codes for CASSPAGGSAYNEQFF.

The V call is TRBV20-1, the J call TRBJ2-5; no clear D. The germline V gene has CDR1 DFQATT and CDR2 SNEGSKA (reference sequence). The CDR3 is made up of 13 amino acids. V gave up 6 bases and J gave up 3 bases, with 14 bases separating them. Here the CDR3 DNA reads TGCAGTGCCCTACAGAGTCCAAAAGAGACCCAGTACTTC. Its protein is CSALQSPKETQYF.

V gene TRBV7-2 combines with J gene TRBJ2-2; D is ambiguous. With 5 bases removed from V and 4 bases from J, the gap between germline ends came to 11 bases. The V gene's germline CDR1 is SGHTA and CDR2 FQGNSA. The CDR3 has 14 amino acids. This chain's CDR3 is CASSPAKTTGELFF. DNA of the CDR3: TGTGCCAGCAGCCCGGCCAAGACCACCGGGGAGCTGTTTTTT.

The chain links TRBV5-1 to TRBJ1-1; D might be TRBD1 (5 bases). V lost 3 bases to trimming and J lost 1 base, with 7 bases between them. CDR3 size: 13 residues. Germline V gene sequence: CDR1 SGHRS, CDR2 YFSETQ. The CDR3 protein is CASSYQGNTEAFF. CDR3 nucleotide sequence: TGCGCCAGCAGCTATCAGGGGAACACTGAAGCTTTCTTT.

The chain carries TRBV5-6 and TRBJ2-3; D is unclear. Germline CDR1 reads SGHDT; CDR2 reads YYEEEE. The CDR3 covers 15 residues. Trimming cost V 2 bases and J 2 bases, with 12 bases left between them. Here the CDR3 DNA reads TGTGCCAGCAGCTTAGGGCGGAAATACACAGATACGCAGTATTTT. This translates into CASSLGRKYTDTQYF.

This clonotype was seen more than once but under ten times. The chain has TRBV6-1 and TRBJ2-7; the match to TRBD1 covers 7 bases. The ends lost 5 bases at V and 6 bases at J; junction bases unmatched: 13. This CDR3 is 15 amino acids long. CDR1 is MNHNS and CDR2 is SASEGT in the germline V gene. CDR3 in amino acids: CASSPRQGELLEQYF. Written as DNA, the CDR3 is TGTGCCAGCAGTCCTCGACAGGGAGAGTTGCTCGAGCAGTACTTC.